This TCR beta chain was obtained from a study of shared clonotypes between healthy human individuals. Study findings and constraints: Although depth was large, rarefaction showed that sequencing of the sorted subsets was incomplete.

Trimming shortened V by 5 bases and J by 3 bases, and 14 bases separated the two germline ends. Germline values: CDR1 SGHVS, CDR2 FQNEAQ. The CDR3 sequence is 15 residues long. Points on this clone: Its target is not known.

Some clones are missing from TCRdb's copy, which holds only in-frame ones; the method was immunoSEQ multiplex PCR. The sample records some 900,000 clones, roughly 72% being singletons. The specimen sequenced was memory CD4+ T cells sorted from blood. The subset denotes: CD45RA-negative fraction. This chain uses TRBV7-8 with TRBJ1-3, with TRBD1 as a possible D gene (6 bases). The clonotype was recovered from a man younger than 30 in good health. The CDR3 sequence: CASSPGGRGGNTIYF. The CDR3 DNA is TGTGCCAGCAGCCCGGGGGGCCGTGGTGGAAACACCATATATTTT.